Shown below are 11 T cell receptor beta chains from a single sample sequenced in a study of T cell repertoires in cytomegalovirus infection. TCRdb processed the reads anew with MiXCR; each CDR3 protein has one entry. In the table there are around 260,000 distinct CDR3 sequences, roughly a quarter of which are singletons. Specimen: PBMCs. The receptors were sampled from a human donor in good health (CMV status not recorded). Some clones in this sample may be carry-over from other donors' samples.

This clonotype was counted ten times or more. The chain is built from TRBV11-2 and TRBJ1-4, with TRBD1 matching over 10 bases. J was trimmed by 6 bases and V by 5 bases; bases with no gene match: 6. Germline V gene data show CDR1 as SGHAT and CDR2 as FQNNGV. This CDR3 has 15 residues. DNA for the CDR3: TGTGCCAGCAGCCCCGGACAGGGGGGTTATGAAAAACTGTTTTTT. Encoded protein: CASSPGQGGYEKLFF. Filled out from reference TRBV11-2 and TRBJ1-4, the complete variable domain reads EAGVAQSPRYKIIEKRQSVAFWCNPISGHATLYWYQQILGQGPKLLIQFQNNGVVDDSQLPKDRFSAERLKGVDSTLKIQPAKLEDSAVYLCASSPGQGGYEKLFFGSGTQLSVL.

Ten or more counts support this clonotype. The genes are TRBV7-2 and TRBJ1-4; perhaps TRBD1 as D (5 bases). With 5 bases removed from V and 7 bases from J, the gap between germline ends came to 17 bases. Germline V gene data show CDR1 as SGHTA and CDR2 as FQGNSA. CDR3 length: 15 amino acids. Here the CDR3 reads CASSGQGAFGEKLFF. CDR3 sequence (DNA): TGTGCCAGCAGCGGACAAGGGGCATTTGGTGAAAAACTGTTTTTT. Full variable domain (outside the CDR3, taken from reference TRBV7-2 and TRBJ1-4): GAGVSQSPSNKVTEKGKDVELRCDPISGHTALYWYRQSLGQGLEFLIYFQGNSAPDKSGLPSDRFSAERTGGSVSTLTIQRTQQEDSAVYLCASSGQGAFGEKLFFGSGTQLSVL.

The rearrangement links TRBV11-3 to TRBJ1-2, with 11 bases lining up with TRBD1. V was pared by 2 bases and J by 6 bases, with 5 bases of the junction left unmatched. The germline V gene encodes CDR1 SGHNT and CDR2 YENEEA. The length of the CDR3 is 15 residues. CDR3 DNA: TGTGCCAGCAGCTTAAGGACAGGGGGCGAGGATGGCTACACCTTC. Its translation: CASSLRTGGEDGYTF.

This clonotype has just a few counts. This sequence joins TRBV5-6 and TRBJ1-5; D is perhaps TRBD1 (6 bases). Trimming cost V 6 bases and J 7 bases, with 14 bases left between them. From germline, CDR1 is SGHDT and CDR2 YYEEEE. The length of the CDR3 is 13 residues. CDR3 amino acids: CASTLQGQQPQHF. CDR3 bases: TGTGCCAGCACCCTGCAGGGGCAACAGCCCCAGCATTTT.

The J gene is TRBJ2-1, the V gene TRBV2; 10 positions match TRBD2. From germline, CDR1 is SNHLY and CDR2 FYNNEI. V was clipped by 6 bases and J by 3 bases; unmatched bases: 5. The CDR3 has 15 amino acids. In DNA, the CDR3 is TGTGCCAGCAGATCAGCGGGGGGGGACTACAATGAGCAGTTCTTC. As protein: CASRSAGGDYNEQFF.

The chain joins TRBV15 to TRBJ2-5, with 11 bases aligning to TRBD1. V lost 1 base, J lost 4 bases, and 5 bases stayed unmatched. CDR3 length: 16 residues. Germline values: CDR1 LNHNV, CDR2 YYDKDF (reference sequence). This CDR3 is CATSRGGQGEGETQYF. Written as DNA, the CDR3 is TGTGCCACCAGCAGAGGGGGACAGGGGGAAGGAGAGACCCAGTACTTC.

V gene TRBV12-3 or TRBV12-4 combines with J gene TRBJ1-4; D is uncertain. Trimming removed 7 bases at V and 8 bases at J, with 11 bases between. The CDR3 is 12 residues long. The CDR3 DNA sequence: TGTGCCAGCACCCAACTAGGCGAAAAACTGTTTTTT. It is translated as CASTQLGEKLFF.

The chain recombines TRBV7-9 with TRBJ2-5, with D perhaps matching TRBD1 (5 bases). CDR3 length: 14 amino acids. Trimming cost V 5 bases and J 5 bases, with 15 bases left between them. Germline loops: CDR1 SEHNR, CDR2 FQNEAQ (reference sequence). The CDR3 loop is CASSALTARETQYF. CDR3 bases: TGTGCCAGCAGCGCCTTGACAGCCCGGGAGACCCAGTACTTC.

This chain links TRBV24-1 with TRBJ2-1; D is unresolved. The CDR3 runs 15 residues. Germline V gene sequence: CDR1 KGHDR, CDR2 SFDVKD. Trimming pared 0 bases from V and 5 bases from J, leaving 10 bases between. CDR3: CATSDLSPRDNEQFF. The CDR3 DNA reads TGTGCCACCAGTGATTTGTCTCCCCGAGACAATGAGCAGTTCTTC.

This clonotype was detected only a few times. V is TRBV28 and J is TRBJ1-2, with D possibly matching TRBD1 (5 bases). The CDR3 runs 15 residues. The germline V gene encodes CDR1 MDHEN and CDR2 SYDVKM. Trimming pared 4 bases from V and 8 bases from J, leaving 20 bases between. The CDR3: CASSSPDVGDGGYTF. The CDR3 region has the DNA TGTGCCAGCAGTTCCCCGGACGTAGGGGATGGCGGCTACACCTTC.

This clonotype was detected ten times or more. The CDR3 region is CASSLPGLAGVYEQFF. For the CDR3, the DNA is TGTGCCAGCAGCTTACCTGGACTAGCGGGAGTATATGAGCAGTTCTTC. This chain uses TRBV11-2 with TRBJ2-1, with TRBD2 matching 13 bases. Trimming took 2 bases from V and 8 from J; bases not matched to a gene: 6. Per germline, CDR1 SGHAT and CDR2 FQNNGV. The CDR3 spans 16 residues.